These 8 T cell receptor beta chains share one sample of origin, sequenced in a study of kidney transplant recipient with SARS-CoV-2 infection. In TCRdb, the reads were re-called with MiXCR into one record per CDR3 protein. Found here are about 240,000 distinct CDR3 sequences, 25% to 30% of them singletons; the top ten hold around 7.8%. The sequencing used a blood sample, collected at baseline and between days 110 and 120 from a kidney transplant recipient. All receptors derive from a male patient aged 30 to 39 who had COVID-19 and was a kidney transplant recipient. Some of the T cells may derive from the graft donor.

As to this clonotype: This may be a read error, as it is one base from a much larger clone. V is TRBV7-8 and J is TRBJ1-5, with D perhaps matching TRBD1 (6 bases). The CDR3 is 15 residues long. The V gene's germline CDR1 is SGHVS and CDR2 FQNEAQ. The CDR3 here is CASSLNRAPDQPRHF. The CDR3, as DNA: TGTGCCAGCAGCTTAAACAGGGCCCCAGATCAGCCCCGGCATTTT.

As concerns this clonotype: This may be a read error, as it is one base from a much larger clone. Since the CDR3 does not end with the conserved phenylalanine or tryptophan, this likely comes from a read error. The rearrangement joins TRBV3-1 to TRBJ1-2, with D hard to call. Trimming left V 5 bases short and J 4 bases short, with 23 bases between. The CDR3 is made up of 17 amino acids. Germline V gene data show CDR1 as LGHDT and CDR2 as YNNKEL (reference sequence). CDR3 DNA sequence: TGTGCCAGCAGCATCATTCCCACCCTTCGAAAGACCTATGGCTACACCCTC. As protein: CASSIIPTLRKTYGYTL.

This clonotype was seen many times. This chain uses TRBV7-1 with TRBJ1-2, with D unresolved. Being an ORF, TRBV7-1 has a function that is uncertain. Trimming pared 5 bases from V and 4 bases from J, leaving 23 bases between. CDR3 size: 17 residues. For the CDR3, the DNA is TGTGCCAGCAGCCGTCATGCTCACGAGGGAAAGACCTATGGCTACACCTTC. Encoded protein: CASSRHAHEGKTYGYTF.

The chain carries TRBV6-1 and TRBJ1-5; tentative D call: TRBD1 (6 bases). V was pared by 3 bases and J by 10 bases, with 19 bases between. The length of the CDR3 is 15 residues. CDR1 is MNHNS, CDR2 SASEGT, per germline. The DNA for the CDR3 is TGTGCCAGCAGTGAGCGGGGGGCGGGGGGTCGACCCCAGCATTTT. This sequence encodes CASSERGAGGRPQHF.

This clonotype has ten or more counts. The chain links TRBV28 to TRBJ1-1; 8 bases fit TRBD1. J was trimmed by 3 bases and V by 2 bases; bases with no gene match: 11. Germline CDR1 and CDR2: MDHEN and SYDVKM. This CDR3 has 17 residues. As DNA, the CDR3 is TGTGCCAGCAGTTTAGCGCAGGGGGCGTATGAAGACACTGAAGCTTTCTTT. Translation gives CASSLAQGAYEDTEAFF.

Details on this clonotype: Possible read error: a much larger clone is one base away. V usage is TRBV9 and J usage is TRBJ2-5; no reliable D call. Matching the DNA end better, TRBJ2-7 makes the J call doubtful. CDR1 and CDR2 from the germline V gene are SGDLS and YYNGEE. The CDR3 runs 14 residues. CDR3 bases: TGTGTCAGCAGCGCAAGCCAAGTATCTTACGAGCAGTACTTC. It specifies CVSSASQVSYEQYF.

With respect to this clonotype: Being one base from a much bigger clone, this may be a read error. In DNA form, the CDR3 reads TGCGCCAGCAGCCAAGATACAGGGGGGAGCTACGAGCAGTACTTC. Its protein is CASSQDTGGSYEQYF. J is TRBJ2-7 and V is TRBV4-3; TRBD1 matches at 8 bases. The germline gives CDR1 LGHNA, CDR2 YSLEER. This CDR3 has 15 residues. V lost 0 bases to trimming and J lost 3 bases; unmatched junction nucleotides: 4.

In this sample, this clonotype turned up many times. This sequence joins TRBV15 and TRBJ1-2; D gene unclear. Germline-derived CDR1 and CDR2 are LNHNV and YYDKDF (reference sequence). The ends were cut back, 5 bases at V and 4 bases at J, with 23 bases in the middle. The CDR3 length is 17 residues. The CDR3 here is CATSEGIRCGKTYGYTF. DNA of the CDR3: TGTGCCACCAGCGAGGGAATAAGGTGTGGAAAGACCTATGGCTACACCTTC.